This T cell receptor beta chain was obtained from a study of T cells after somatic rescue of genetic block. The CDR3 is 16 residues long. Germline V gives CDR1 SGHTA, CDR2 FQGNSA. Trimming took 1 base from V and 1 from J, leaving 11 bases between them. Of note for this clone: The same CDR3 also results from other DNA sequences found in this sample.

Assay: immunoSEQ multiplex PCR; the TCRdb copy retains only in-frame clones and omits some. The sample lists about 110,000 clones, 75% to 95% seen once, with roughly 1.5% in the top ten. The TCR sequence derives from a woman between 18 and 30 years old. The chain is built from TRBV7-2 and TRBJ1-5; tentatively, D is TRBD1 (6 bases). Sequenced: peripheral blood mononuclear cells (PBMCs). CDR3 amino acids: CASSLVGGRSNQPQHF. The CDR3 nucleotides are TGTGCCAGCAGCTTAGTAGGGGGTAGGAGCAATCAGCCCCAGCATTTT.